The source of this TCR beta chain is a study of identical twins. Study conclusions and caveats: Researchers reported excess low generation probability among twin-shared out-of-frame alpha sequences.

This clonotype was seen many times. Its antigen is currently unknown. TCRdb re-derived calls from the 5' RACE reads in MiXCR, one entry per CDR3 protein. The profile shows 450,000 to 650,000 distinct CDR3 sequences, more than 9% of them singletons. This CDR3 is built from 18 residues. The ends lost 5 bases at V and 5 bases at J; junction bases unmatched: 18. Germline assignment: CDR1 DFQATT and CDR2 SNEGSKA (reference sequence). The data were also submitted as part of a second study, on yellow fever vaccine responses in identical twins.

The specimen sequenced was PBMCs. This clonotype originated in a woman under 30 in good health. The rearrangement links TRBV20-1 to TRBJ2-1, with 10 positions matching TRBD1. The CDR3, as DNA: TGCAGTGCTCCACCGGGACAGGGGTCCAGGGCCGGAAACAATGAGCAGTTCTTC. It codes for CSAPPGQGSRAGNNEQFF.